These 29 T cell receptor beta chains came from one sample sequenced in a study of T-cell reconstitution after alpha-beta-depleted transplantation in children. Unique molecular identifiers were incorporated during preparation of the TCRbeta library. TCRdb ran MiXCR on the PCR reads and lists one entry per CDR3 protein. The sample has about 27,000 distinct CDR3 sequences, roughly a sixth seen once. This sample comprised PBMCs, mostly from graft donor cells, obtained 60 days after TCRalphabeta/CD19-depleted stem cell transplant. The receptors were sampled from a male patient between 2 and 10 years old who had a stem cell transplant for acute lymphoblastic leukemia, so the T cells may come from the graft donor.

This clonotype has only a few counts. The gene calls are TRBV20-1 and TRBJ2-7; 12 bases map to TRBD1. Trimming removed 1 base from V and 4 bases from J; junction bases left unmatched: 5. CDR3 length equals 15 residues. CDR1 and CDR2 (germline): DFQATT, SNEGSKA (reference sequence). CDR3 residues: CSARAPGQGAYEQYF. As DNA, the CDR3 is TGCAGTGCTAGAGCACCGGGACAGGGGGCTTACGAGCAGTACTTC.

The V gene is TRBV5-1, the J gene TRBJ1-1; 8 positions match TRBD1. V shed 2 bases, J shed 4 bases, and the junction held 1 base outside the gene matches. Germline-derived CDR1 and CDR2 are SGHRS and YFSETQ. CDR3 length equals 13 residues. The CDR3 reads CASSFTGGTEAFF. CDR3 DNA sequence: TGCGCCAGCAGCTTCACAGGGGGCACTGAAGCTTTCTTT.

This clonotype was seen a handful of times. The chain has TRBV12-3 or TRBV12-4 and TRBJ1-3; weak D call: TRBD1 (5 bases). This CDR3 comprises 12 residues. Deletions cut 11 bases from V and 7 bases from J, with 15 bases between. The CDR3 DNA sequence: TGTGCCTTCAGGGCAGGGATGAACACCATATATTTT. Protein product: CAFRAGMNTIYF.

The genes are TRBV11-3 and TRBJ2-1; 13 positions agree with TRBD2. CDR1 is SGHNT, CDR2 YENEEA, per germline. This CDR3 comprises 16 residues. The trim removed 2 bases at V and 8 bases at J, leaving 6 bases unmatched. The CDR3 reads CASSLLLAGGPDEQFF. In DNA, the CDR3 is TGTGCCAGCAGCTTACTACTAGCGGGGGGGCCGGATGAGCAGTTCTTC. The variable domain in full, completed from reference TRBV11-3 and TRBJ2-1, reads EAGVVQSPRYKIIEKKQPVAFWCNPISGHNTLYWYLQNLGQGPELLIRYENEEAVDDSQLPKDRFSAERLKGVDSTLKIQPAELGDSAVYLCASSLLLAGGPDEQFFGPGTRLTVL.

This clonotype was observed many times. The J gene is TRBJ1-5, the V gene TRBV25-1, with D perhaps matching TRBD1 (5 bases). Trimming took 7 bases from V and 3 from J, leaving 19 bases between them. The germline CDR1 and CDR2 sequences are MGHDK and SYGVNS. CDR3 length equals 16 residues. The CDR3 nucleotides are TGTGCCAGCAAAAACTCCAGGGATATATCCAATCAGCCCCAGCATTTT. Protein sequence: CASKNSRDISNQPQHF.

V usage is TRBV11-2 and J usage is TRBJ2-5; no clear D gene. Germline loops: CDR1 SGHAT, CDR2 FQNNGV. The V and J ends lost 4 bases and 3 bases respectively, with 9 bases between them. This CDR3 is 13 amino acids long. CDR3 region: CASSSFTEETQYF. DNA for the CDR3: TGTGCCAGCAGCTCCTTCACGGAAGAGACCCAGTACTTC. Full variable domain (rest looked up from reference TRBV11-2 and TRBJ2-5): EAGVAQSPRYKIIEKRQSVAFWCNPISGHATLYWYQQILGQGPKLLIQFQNNGVVDDSQLPKDRFSAERLKGVDSTLKIQPAKLEDSAVYLCASSSFTEETQYFGPGTRLLVL.

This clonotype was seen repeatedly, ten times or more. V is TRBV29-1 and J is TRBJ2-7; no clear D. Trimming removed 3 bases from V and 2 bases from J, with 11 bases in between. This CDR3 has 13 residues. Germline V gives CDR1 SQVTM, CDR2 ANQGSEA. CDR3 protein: CSVDGPGTYEQYF. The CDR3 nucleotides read TGCAGCGTTGATGGTCCGGGCACCTACGAGCAGTACTTC.

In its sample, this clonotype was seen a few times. In DNA form, the CDR3 reads TGCAGTGCCCCGGGGGCCTCCACAGATACGCAGTATTTT. Translated: CSAPGASTDTQYF. The V and J genes are TRBV20-1 and TRBJ2-3, with D perhaps being TRBD1 or TRBD2 (6 bases each). CDR3 size: 13 residues. Germline CDR1 is DFQATT and CDR2 is SNEGSKA (reference sequence). Between the trimmed V and J ends, which lost 6 bases and 2 bases, there was a span of 12 bases.

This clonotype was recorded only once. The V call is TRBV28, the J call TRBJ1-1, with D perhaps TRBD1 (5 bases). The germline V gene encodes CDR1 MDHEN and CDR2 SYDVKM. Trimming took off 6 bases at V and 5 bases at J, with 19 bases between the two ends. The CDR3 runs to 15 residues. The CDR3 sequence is CASSSVVGLRTEAFF. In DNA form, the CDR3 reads TGTGCCAGCAGCTCGGTGGTGGGGCTGAGGACTGAAGCTTTCTTT.

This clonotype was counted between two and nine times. This CDR3 is CASSARGGARGAADTQYF. In DNA, the CDR3 is TGTGCCAGCAGTGCAAGAGGGGGTGCCAGGGGGGCGGCAGATACGCAGTATTTT. V and J are TRBV25-1 and TRBJ2-3, with a possible D match to TRBD1 (7 bases). V gave up 4 bases and J gave up 4 bases, with 24 bases separating them. Germline V gene sequence: CDR1 MGHDK, CDR2 SYGVNS. This CDR3 region has 18 residues. The whole variable domain, remainder taken from reference TRBV25-1 and TRBJ2-3, is EADIYQTPRYLVIGTGKKITLECSQTMGHDKMYWYQQDPGMELHLIHYSYGVNSTEKGDLSSESTVSRIRTEHFPLTLESARPSHTSQYLCASSARGGARGAADTQYFGPGTRLTVL.

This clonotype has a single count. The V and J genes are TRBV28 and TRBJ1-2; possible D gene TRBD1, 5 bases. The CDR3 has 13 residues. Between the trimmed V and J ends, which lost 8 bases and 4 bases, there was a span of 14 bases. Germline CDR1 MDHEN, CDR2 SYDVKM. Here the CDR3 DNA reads TGTGCCAGCCGAAAACAGGTATCCTATGGCTACACCTTC. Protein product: CASRKQVSYGYTF.

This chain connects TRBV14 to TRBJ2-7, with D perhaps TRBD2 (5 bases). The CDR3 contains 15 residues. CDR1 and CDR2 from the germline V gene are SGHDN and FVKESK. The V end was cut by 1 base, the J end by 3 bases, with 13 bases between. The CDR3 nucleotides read TGTGCCAGCAGCCAAGGCGCCAGAGGGATCTACGAGCAGTACTTC. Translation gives CASSQGARGIYEQYF.

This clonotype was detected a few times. Here the CDR3 reads CASSLERVPGELFF. As DNA, the CDR3 is TGCGCCAGCAGCTTGGAGCGGGTTCCCGGGGAGCTGTTTTTT. V gene TRBV5-1 combines with J gene TRBJ2-2; possible D gene TRBD2, 6 bases. The CDR3 totals 14 residues. The germline V gene has CDR1 SGHRS and CDR2 YFSETQ. The V end lost 0 bases, the J end lost 6 bases, and 9 bases lay between the germline ends. Looking up the rest from reference TRBV5-1 and TRBJ2-2 gives the full variable domain: KAGVTQTPRYLIKTRGQQVTLSCSPISGHRSVSWYQQTPGQGLQFLFEYFSETQRNKGNFPGRFSGRQFSNSRSEMNVSTLELGDSALYLCASSLERVPGELFFGEGSRLTVL.

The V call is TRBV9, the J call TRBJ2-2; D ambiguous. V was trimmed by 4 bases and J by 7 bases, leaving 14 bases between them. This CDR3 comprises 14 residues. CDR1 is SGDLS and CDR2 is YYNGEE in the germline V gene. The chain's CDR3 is CASSPLLKSGELFF. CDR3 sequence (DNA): TGTGCCAGCAGCCCCCTTTTGAAGAGCGGGGAGCTGTTTTTT.

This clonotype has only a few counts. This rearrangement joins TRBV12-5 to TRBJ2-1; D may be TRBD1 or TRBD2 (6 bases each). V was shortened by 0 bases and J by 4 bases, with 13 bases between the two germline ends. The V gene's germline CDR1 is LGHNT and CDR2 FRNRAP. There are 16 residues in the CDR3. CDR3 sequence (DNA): TGTGCTAGTGGTTTGGTACAAGGGGGGAATTACAATGAGCAGTTCTTC. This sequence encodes CASGLVQGGNYNEQFF.

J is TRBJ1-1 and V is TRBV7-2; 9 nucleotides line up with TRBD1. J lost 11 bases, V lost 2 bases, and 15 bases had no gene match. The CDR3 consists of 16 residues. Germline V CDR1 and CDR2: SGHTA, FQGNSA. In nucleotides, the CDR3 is TGTGCCAGCAGCTTATGGGTACAGGGGGCGCCTAGGTCGGCTTTCTTT. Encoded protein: CASSLWVQGAPRSAFF.

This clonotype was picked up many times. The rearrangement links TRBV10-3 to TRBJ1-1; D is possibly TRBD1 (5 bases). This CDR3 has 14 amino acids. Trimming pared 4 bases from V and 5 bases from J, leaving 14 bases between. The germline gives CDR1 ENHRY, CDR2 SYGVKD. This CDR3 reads CAISARQTRTEAFF. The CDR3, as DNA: TGTGCCATCAGTGCTCGACAGACGAGGACTGAAGCTTTCTTT.

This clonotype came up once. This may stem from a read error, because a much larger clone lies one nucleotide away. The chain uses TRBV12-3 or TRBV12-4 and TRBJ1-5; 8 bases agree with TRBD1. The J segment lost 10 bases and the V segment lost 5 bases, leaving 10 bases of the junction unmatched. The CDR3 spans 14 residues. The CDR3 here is CASSPGTGGHPQHF. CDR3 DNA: TGTGCCAGCAGTCCGGGGACAGGCGGGCATCCCCAGCATTTT.

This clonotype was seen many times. CDR3 in DNA: TGCGCCAGCACCGACTTCAGGGGGCGGATCTCCGGGGAGCTGTTTTTT. It specifies CASTDFRGRISGELFF. This sequence joins TRBV5-1 and TRBJ2-2; TRBD1 agrees at 8 bases. The CDR3 sequence is 16 residues long. Germline V gene sequence: CDR1 SGHRS, CDR2 YFSETQ. V lost 6 bases, J lost 6 bases, and 13 bases stayed unmatched.

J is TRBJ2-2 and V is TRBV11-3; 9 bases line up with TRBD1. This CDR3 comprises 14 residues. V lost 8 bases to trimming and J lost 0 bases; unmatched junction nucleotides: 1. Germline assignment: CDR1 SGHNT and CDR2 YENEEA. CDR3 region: CASWDRANTGELFF. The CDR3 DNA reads TGTGCCAGCTGGGACAGGGCGAACACCGGGGAGCTGTTTTTT.

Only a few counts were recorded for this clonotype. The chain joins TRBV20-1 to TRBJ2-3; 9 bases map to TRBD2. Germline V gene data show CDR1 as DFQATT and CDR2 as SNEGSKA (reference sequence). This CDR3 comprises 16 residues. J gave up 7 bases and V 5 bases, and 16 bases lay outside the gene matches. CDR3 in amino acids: CSAETGPTSGTYTQYF. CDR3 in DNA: TGCAGTGCTGAAACTGGACCGACTAGCGGTACATATACGCAGTATTTT.

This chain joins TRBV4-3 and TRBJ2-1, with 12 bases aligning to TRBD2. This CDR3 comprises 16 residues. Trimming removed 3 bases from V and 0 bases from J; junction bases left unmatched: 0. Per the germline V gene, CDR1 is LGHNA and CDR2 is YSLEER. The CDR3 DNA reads TGCGCCAGCAGCCAGGGACTAGCGGGCTCCTACAATGAGCAGTTCTTC. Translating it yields CASSQGLAGSYNEQFF.

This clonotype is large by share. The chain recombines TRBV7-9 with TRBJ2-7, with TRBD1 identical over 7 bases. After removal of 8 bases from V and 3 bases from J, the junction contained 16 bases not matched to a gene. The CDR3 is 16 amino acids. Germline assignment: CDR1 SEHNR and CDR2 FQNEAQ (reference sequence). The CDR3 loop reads CASALAESPGGYEQYF. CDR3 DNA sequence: TGTGCCAGCGCCCTCGCTGAGTCCCCAGGGGGCTACGAGCAGTACTTC.

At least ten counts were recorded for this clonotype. CDR3 nucleotide sequence: TGTGCCAGCTCACCGGAATCGAGGTGGGACACTGAAGCTTTCTTT. The encoded protein is CASSPESRWDTEAFF. The rearrangement uses TRBV18 and TRBJ1-1; D not resolved. Trimming shortened V by 3 bases and J by 3 bases, and 14 bases separated the two germline ends. Germline values: CDR1 KGHSH, CDR2 LQKENI. The CDR3 sequence is 15 residues long.

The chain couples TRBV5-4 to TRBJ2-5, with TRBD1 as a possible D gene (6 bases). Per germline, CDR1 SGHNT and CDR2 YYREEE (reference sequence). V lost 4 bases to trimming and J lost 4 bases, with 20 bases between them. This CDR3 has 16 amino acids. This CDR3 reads CASSLKDRSGRETQYF. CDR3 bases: TGTGCCAGCAGCCTAAAAGACAGGTCAGGTAGAGAGACCCAGTACTTC. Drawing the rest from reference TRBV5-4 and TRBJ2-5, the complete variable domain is ETGVTQSPTHLIKTRGQQVTLRCSSQSGHNTVSWYQQALGQGPQFIFQYYREEENGRGNFPPRFSGLQFPNYSSELNVNALELDDSALYLCASSLKDRSGRETQYFGPGTRLLVL.

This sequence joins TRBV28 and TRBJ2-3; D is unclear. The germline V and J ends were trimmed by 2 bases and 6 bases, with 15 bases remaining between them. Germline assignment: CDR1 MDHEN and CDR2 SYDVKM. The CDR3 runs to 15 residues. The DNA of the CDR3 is TGTGCCAGCAGTTTAATTCCCCCAATTCTCGATACGCAGTATTTT. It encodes CASSLIPPILDTQYF. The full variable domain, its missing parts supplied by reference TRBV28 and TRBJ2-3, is DVKVTQSSRYLVKRTGEKVFLECVQDMDHENMFWYRQDPGLGLRLIYFSYDVKMKEKGDIPEGYSVSREKKERFSLILESASTNQTSMYLCASSLIPPILDTQYFGPGTRLTVL.

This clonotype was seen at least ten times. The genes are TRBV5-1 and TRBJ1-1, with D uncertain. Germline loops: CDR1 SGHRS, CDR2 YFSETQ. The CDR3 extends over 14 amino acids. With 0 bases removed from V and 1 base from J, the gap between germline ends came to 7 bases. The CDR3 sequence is CASSLDSKNTEAFF. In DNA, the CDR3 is TGCGCCAGCAGCTTGGACAGTAAGAACACTGAAGCTTTCTTT.

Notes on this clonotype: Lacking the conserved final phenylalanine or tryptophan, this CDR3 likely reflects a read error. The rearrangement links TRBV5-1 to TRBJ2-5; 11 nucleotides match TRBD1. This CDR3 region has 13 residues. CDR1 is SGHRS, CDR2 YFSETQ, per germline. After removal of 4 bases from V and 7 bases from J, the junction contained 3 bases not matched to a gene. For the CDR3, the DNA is TGCGCCAGCAGCATGGGACAGGGGGGGACCCAGTACTGC. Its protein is CASSMGQGGTQYC.

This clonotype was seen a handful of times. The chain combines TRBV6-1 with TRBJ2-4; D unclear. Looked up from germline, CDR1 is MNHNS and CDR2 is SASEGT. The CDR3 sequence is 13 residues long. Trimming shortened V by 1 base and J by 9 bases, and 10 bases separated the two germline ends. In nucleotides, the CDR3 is TGTGCCAGCAGTGAAGGGAGCTATGCCATTCAGTACTTC. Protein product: CASSEGSYAIQYF.